A few counts support the clone carrying this TCR beta chain. The antigen is not known. V shed 3 bases and J 6 bases; nucleotides not matched to a gene: 3. In germline, CDR1 is SEHNR, CDR2 FQNEAQ (reference sequence). The CDR3 totals 13 residues. The method was immunoSEQ multiplex PCR; TCRdb's version includes in-frame clones alone and lacks a portion of them. The table records about 83,000 clones, approximately 84% of them present only once. The source of the sample is a study of OX40 agonist ivuxolimab in advanced cancers. General study points: Doses of 0.1 to 3.0 mg/kg were accompanied by clonal expansion of CD4+ and CD8+ blood T cells by week 6.

The J gene is TRBJ1-1, the V gene TRBV7-9, with TRBD1 identical over 8 bases. The receptor's source is an adult with an advanced solid tumor such as melanoma, head and neck, liver or kidney cancer. The source material was CD4+ or CD8+ T cells sorted from blood, sampled in a trial of the OX40 agonist ivuxolimab. The CDR3 region has the DNA TGTGCCAGCAGCTTTGACAGGGGCTCTGAAGCTTTCTTT. Encoded protein: CASSFDRGSEAFF.